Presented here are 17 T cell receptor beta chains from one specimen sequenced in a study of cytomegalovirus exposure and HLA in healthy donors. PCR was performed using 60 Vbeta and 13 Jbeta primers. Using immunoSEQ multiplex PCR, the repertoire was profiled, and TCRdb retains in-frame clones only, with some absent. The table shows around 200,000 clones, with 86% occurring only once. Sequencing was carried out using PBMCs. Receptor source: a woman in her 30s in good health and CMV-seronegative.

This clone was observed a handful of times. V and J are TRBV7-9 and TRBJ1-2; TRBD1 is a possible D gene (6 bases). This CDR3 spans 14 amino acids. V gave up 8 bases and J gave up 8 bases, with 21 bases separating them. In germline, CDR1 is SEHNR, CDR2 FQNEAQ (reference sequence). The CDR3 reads CASRNPGQISGYTF. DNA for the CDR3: TGTGCCAGCCGGAATCCGGGACAAATCAGCGGCTACACCTTC.

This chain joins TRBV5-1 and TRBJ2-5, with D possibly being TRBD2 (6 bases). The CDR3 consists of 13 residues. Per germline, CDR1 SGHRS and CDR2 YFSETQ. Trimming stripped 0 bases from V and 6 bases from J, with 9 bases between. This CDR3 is CASSLEGGQTQYF. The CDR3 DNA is TGCGCCAGCAGCTTGGAGGGAGGACAGACCCAGTACTTC.

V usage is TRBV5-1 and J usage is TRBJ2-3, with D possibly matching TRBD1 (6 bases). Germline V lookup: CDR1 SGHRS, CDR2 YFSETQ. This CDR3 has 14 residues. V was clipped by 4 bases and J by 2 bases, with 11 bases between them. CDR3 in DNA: TGCGCCAGCAGCACCGGACAGCCCACAGATACGCAGTATTTT. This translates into CASSTGQPTDTQYF.

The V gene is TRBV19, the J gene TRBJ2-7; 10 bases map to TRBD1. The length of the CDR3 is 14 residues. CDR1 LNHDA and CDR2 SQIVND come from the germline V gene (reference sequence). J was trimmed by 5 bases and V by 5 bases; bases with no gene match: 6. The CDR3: CASSSGQGQHEQYF. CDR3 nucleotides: TGTGCCAGTAGTTCGGGACAGGGGCAACACGAGCAGTACTTC.

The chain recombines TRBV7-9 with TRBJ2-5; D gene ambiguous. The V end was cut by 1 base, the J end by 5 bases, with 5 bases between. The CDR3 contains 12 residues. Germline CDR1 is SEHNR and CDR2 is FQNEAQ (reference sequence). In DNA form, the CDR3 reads TGTGCCAGCAGCTTAGTGGAGGAGACCCAGTACTTC. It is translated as CASSLVEETQYF.

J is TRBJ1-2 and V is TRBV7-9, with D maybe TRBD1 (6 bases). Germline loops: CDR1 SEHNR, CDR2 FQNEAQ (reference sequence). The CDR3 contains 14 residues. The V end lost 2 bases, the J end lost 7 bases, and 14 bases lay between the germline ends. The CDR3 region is CASSLYLQGSGYTF. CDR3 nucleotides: TGTGCCAGCAGCTTATACCTACAGGGATCTGGCTACACCTTC.

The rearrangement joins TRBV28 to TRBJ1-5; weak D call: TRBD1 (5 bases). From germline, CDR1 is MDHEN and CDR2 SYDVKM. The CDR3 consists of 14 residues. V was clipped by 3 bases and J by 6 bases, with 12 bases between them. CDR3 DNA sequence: TGTGCCAGCAGTTTTTCCAGGGCGGCTCAGCCCCAGCATTTT. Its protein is CASSFSRAAQPQHF.

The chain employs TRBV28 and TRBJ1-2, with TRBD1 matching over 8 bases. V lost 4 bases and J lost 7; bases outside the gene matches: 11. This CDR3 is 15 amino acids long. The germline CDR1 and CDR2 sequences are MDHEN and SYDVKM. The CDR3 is CASSSHGTGWFGYTF. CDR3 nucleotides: TGTGCCAGCAGTTCCCATGGGACAGGTTGGTTTGGCTACACCTTC.

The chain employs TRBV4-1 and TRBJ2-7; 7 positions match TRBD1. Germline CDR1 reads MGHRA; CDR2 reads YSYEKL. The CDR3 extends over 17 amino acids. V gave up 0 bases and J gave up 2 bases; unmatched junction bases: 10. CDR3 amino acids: CASSQDWSGQRTYEQYF. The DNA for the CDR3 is TGCGCCAGCAGCCAAGATTGGTCGGGACAGCGAACCTACGAGCAGTACTTC.

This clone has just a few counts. CDR3 DNA sequence: TGCAGCGCCACCAGTGGCACAGATACGCAGTATTTT. This sequence encodes CSATSGTDTQYF. The rearrangement links TRBV29-1 to TRBJ2-3; D ambiguous. Germline lookup yields CDR1 SQVTM and CDR2 ANQGSEA. The CDR3 sequence is 12 residues long. The V end was cut by 7 bases, the J end by 1 base, with 9 bases between.

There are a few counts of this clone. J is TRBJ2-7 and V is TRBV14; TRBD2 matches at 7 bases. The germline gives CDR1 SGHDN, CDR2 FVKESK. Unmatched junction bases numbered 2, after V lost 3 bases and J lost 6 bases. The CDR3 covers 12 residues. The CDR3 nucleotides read TGTGCCAGCAGCCAGGGAGGGATCGAGCAGTACTTC. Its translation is CASSQGGIEQYF. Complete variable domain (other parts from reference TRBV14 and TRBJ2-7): EAGVTQFPSHSVIEKGQTVTLRCDPISGHDNLYWYRRVMGKEIKFLLHFVKESKQDESGMPNNRFLAERTGGTYSTLKVQPAELEDSGVYFCASSQGGIEQYFGPGTRLTVT.

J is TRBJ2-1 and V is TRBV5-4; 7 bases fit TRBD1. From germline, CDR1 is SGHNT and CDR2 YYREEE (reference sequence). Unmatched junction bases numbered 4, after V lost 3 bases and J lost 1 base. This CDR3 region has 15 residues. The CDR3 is CASSSLQGSYNEQFF. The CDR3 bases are TGTGCCAGCAGCTCCCTACAGGGGTCCTACAATGAGCAGTTCTTC.

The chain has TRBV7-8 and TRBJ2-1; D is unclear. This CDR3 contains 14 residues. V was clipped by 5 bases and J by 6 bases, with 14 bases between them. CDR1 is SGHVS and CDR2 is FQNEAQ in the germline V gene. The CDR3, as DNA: TGTGCCAGCAGCCTCCTCGTAAGCGTCAATGAGCAGTTCTTC. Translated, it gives CASSLLVSVNEQFF.

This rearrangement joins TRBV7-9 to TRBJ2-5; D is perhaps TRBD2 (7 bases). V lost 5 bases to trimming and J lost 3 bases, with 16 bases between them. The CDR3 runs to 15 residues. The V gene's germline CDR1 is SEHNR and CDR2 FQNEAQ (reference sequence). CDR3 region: CASSGIGGAEETQYF. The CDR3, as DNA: TGTGCCAGCAGCGGGATAGGGGGGGCCGAAGAGACCCAGTACTTC.

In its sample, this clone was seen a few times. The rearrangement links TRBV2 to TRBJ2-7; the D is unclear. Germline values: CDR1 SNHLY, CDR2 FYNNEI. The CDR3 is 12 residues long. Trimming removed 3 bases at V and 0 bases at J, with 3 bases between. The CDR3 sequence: CASSDISYEQYF. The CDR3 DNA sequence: TGTGCCAGCAGTGACATCTCCTACGAGCAGTACTTC.

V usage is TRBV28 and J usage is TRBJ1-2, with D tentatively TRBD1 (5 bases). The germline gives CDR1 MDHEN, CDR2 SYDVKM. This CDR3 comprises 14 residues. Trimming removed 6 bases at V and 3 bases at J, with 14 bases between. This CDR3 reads CASSSPWGYYGYTF. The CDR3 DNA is TGTGCCAGCAGCTCTCCGTGGGGCTACTATGGCTACACCTTC.

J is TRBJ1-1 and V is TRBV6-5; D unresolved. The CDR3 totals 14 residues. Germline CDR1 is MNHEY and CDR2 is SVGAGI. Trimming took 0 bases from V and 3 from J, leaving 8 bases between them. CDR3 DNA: TGTGCCAGCAGTTACTCGTCTGACTACACTGAAGCTTTCTTT. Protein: CASSYSSDYTEAFF.